The 16 T cell receptor beta chains below were found in one sample sequenced in a study of cytomegalovirus exposure and HLA in healthy donors. PCR amplification relied on 60 Vbeta primers (plus 13 Jbeta primers). TCRdb's table, derived via immunoSEQ multiplex PCR, lists solely in-frame clones and lacks some. The table lists approximately 100,000 clones, roughly 69% of them singletons, with about 2.8% in the top ten. The sample taken for sequencing was PBMCs. The receptors were gathered from a man in his fifties in good health and CMV-seropositive.

The chain links TRBV5-1 to TRBJ2-3; the match to TRBD1 covers 10 bases. The germline V gene has CDR1 SGHRS and CDR2 YFSETQ. V shed 4 bases, J shed 5 bases, and the junction held 7 bases outside the gene matches. This CDR3 comprises 15 residues. In nucleotides, the CDR3 is TGCGCCAGCAGCCGGACAGGGGGAGTTCTAGATACGCAGTATTTT. Its protein is CASSRTGGVLDTQYF.

Turning to this clone: The identical CDR3 is also encoded by other nucleotide sequences in the sample. The chain combines TRBV7-8 with TRBJ1-2; D gene uncertain. In germline, CDR1 is SGHVS, CDR2 FQNEAQ. The CDR3 is 13 residues long. The V end lost 1 base, the J end lost 4 bases, and 7 bases lay between the germline ends. CDR3: CASSLGSSYGYTF. The CDR3 coding sequence is TGTGCCAGCAGCTTAGGTTCCTCCTATGGCTACACCTTC. The full variable domain, rest sourced from reference TRBV7-8 and TRBJ1-2, is GAGVSQSPRYKVAKRGQDVALRCDPISGHVSLFWYQQALGQGPEFLTYFQNEAQLDKSGLPSDRFFAERPEGSVSTLKIQRTQQEDSAVYLCASSLGSSYGYTFGSGTRLTVV.

This chain uses TRBV9 with TRBJ1-1; D might be TRBD1 (6 bases). The V end lost 1 base, the J end lost 1 base, and 14 bases lay between the germline ends. Germline loops: CDR1 SGDLS, CDR2 YYNGEE. The CDR3 sequence is 16 residues long. CDR3 in DNA: TGTGCCAGCAGCGTAACTACAGGGCAATCGAACACTGAAGCTTTCTTT. It is translated as CASSVTTGQSNTEAFF.

This clone has just a few counts. The chain links TRBV4-1 to TRBJ2-5, with TRBD1 as a possible D gene (5 bases). The germline V and J ends were trimmed by 0 bases and 5 bases, with 13 bases remaining between them. The CDR3 contains 15 residues. Germline CDR1 reads MGHRA; CDR2 reads YSYEKL. CDR3 residues: CASSQDKVRVETQYF. CDR3 in DNA: TGCGCCAGCAGCCAAGATAAGGTCAGGGTTGAGACCCAGTACTTC.

This clone was detected only a few times. This chain links TRBV12-5 with TRBJ1-5; maybe TRBD1 (6 bases). Germline CDR1 is LGHNT and CDR2 is FRNRAP. V gave up 3 bases and J gave up 0 bases, with 24 bases separating them. The CDR3 loop spans 20 amino acids. CDR3 region: CASGFAGGGGWGYSNQPQHF. As DNA, the CDR3 is TGTGCTAGTGGTTTCGCGGGAGGGGGGGGTTGGGGCTATAGCAATCAGCCCCAGCATTTT.

This clone has more than one count but fewer than ten. J is TRBJ1-2 and V is TRBV30, with D hard to call. The CDR3 extends over 12 amino acids. Looked up from germline, CDR1 is GTSNPN and CDR2 is SVGIG (reference sequence). V dropped 5 bases and J dropped 3 bases, with 10 bases sitting between them. The CDR3 loop is CAWAPSHYGYTF. The CDR3 nucleotides read TGTGCCTGGGCGCCAAGCCACTATGGCTACACCTTC.

The chain has TRBV15 and TRBJ1-5; unclear D gene. This CDR3 spans 14 amino acids. V shed 2 bases and J shed 3 bases, with 8 bases lying between them. In germline, CDR1 is LNHNV, CDR2 YYDKDF (reference sequence). CDR3 region: CATSRFQVNQPQHF. The DNA for the CDR3 is TGTGCCACCAGCAGATTCCAGGTCAATCAGCCCCAGCATTTT.

CDR3: CASSLEGQVGVNEQFF. The CDR3 DNA reads as TGTGCCAGCAGCTTAGAGGGGCAAGTAGGGGTCAATGAGCAGTTCTTC. This chain connects TRBV7-7 to TRBJ2-1, with D possibly TRBD1 on 5 matching bases. V gave up 1 base and J gave up 6 bases, with 16 bases separating them. CDR3 length: 16 amino acids. CDR1 is SSHAT and CDR2 is FNYEAQ in the germline V gene (reference sequence). The full variable domain, its missing parts supplied by reference TRBV7-7 and TRBJ2-1, is GAGVSQSPRYKVTKRGQDVTLRCDPISSHATLYWYQQALGQGPEFLTYFNYEAQPDKSGLPSDRFSAERPEGSISTLTIQRTEQRDSAMYRCASSLEGQVGVNEQFFGPGTRLTVL.

The J gene is TRBJ2-7, the V gene TRBV5-4; 7 bases line up with TRBD1. Germline CDR1 reads SGHNT; CDR2 reads YYREEE (reference sequence). Trimming removed 1 base from V and 10 bases from J; junction bases left unmatched: 14. The CDR3 is 15 amino acids. The CDR3 sequence: CASSLKQGRGGRQYF. The CDR3 coding sequence is TGTGCCAGCAGCTTGAAACAGGGTAGAGGGGGCCGACAGTACTTC.

The rearrangement links TRBV5-4 to TRBJ2-7; 10 bases align to TRBD1. The trim removed 4 bases at V and 2 bases at J, leaving 6 bases unmatched. CDR3 length: 15 amino acids. Germline V gene lookup returns CDR1 SGHNT and CDR2 YYREEE (reference sequence). CDR3 sequence: CASSQRDRGTYEQYF. The CDR3 bases are TGTGCCAGCAGCCAAAGGGACAGGGGAACCTACGAGCAGTACTTC.

The chain employs TRBV5-1 and TRBJ2-1, with 9 bases identical to TRBD2. The ends lost 1 base at V and 7 bases at J; junction bases unmatched: 6. CDR1 and CDR2 (germline): SGHRS, YFSETQ. This CDR3 is 15 amino acids long. The CDR3 DNA sequence: TGCGCCAGCAGCTTGTACCTAGCGGGGAGAAATGAGCAGTTCTTC. It is translated as CASSLYLAGRNEQFF.

The rearrangement uses TRBV27 and TRBJ1-4, with 7 positions matching TRBD1. Germline V gives CDR1 MNHEY, CDR2 SMNVEV (reference sequence). J gave up 8 bases and V 4 bases, and 7 bases lay outside the gene matches. The CDR3 has 14 residues. Here the CDR3 DNA reads TGTGCCAGCAGTTACAGGGGATGGAGCGAAAAACTGTTTTTT. It is translated as CASSYRGWSEKLFF. The variable domain in full, with the rest retrieved from reference TRBV27 and TRBJ1-4, is EAQVTQNPRYLITVTGKKLTVTCSQNMNHEYMSWYRQDPGLGLRQIYYSMNVEVTDKGDVPEGYKVSRKEKRNFPLILESPSPNQTSLYFCASSYRGWSEKLFFGSGTQLSVL.

J is TRBJ1-2 and V is TRBV30; possibly TRBD1 for D (5 bases). CDR3 size: 12 residues. Germline loops: CDR1 GTSNPN, CDR2 SVGIG (reference sequence). V was shortened by 1 base and J by 2 bases, with 5 bases between the two germline ends. The CDR3, as DNA: TGTGCCTGGAGTGAGGGGAACTATGGCTACACCTTC. Its protein product is CAWSEGNYGYTF.

The rearrangement uses TRBV5-1 and TRBJ2-3, with 11 bases identical to TRBD2. J lost 4 bases, V lost 4 bases, and 5 bases had no gene match. Germline-derived CDR1 and CDR2 are SGHRS and YFSETQ. The CDR3 length is 15 residues. CDR3 sequence reads: CASSLTSGGADTQYF. The CDR3 nucleotides read TGCGCCAGCAGCCTTACTAGCGGGGGTGCAGATACGCAGTATTTT.

This sequence joins TRBV6-5 and TRBJ2-7, with no clear D. CDR3 length: 13 residues. CDR1 MNHEY and CDR2 SVGAGI come from the germline V gene. V dropped 4 bases and J dropped 0 bases, with 7 bases sitting between them. The CDR3 sequence is CASSSRVSYEQYF. DNA of the CDR3: TGTGCCAGCAGTTCGCGAGTCTCCTACGAGCAGTACTTC.

A few counts support this clone. The chain is built from TRBV6-6 and TRBJ2-1; the match to TRBD2 covers 8 bases. This CDR3 comprises 14 residues. Per the germline V gene, CDR1 is MNHNY and CDR2 is SVGAGI (reference sequence). The V and J ends lost 6 bases and 6 bases, in that order; junction bases with no gene match: 7. CDR3 DNA: TGTGCCAGCAGGGGGACTAGAGGTTTCAATGAGCAGTTCTTC. This translates into CASRGTRGFNEQFF.